This T cell receptor beta chain was sequenced for a study of shared clonotypes between healthy human individuals. Recent acute infections and vaccinations were absent in the healthy HIV-negative adult donors. The CD8 memory sample joined CD45RO+ cells and CCR7-negative CD45RA+ cells. Produced via immunoSEQ multiplex PCR; TCRdb's table is partial and in-frame only. The profile covers around 320,000 clones, with more than 75% appearing a single time and under 20% taken by the ten largest. Sequencing input: memory CD8+ T cells sorted from blood. The subset was: CD45RO+ cells pooled with CCR7-negative TemRA cells. This receptor was obtained from a man between 18 and 35 years old in good health.

The DNA of the CDR3 is TGTGCCAGCAGCTTACGTGACGGTCCAACAGATACGCAGTATTTT. Residues: CASSLRDGPTDTQYF. V is TRBV7-9 and J is TRBJ2-3; D not certain. This CDR3 has 15 amino acids. Trimming removed 2 bases at V and 3 bases at J, with 12 bases between. Germline V gene lookup returns CDR1 SEHNR and CDR2 FQNEAQ (reference sequence). The entire variable domain, with the rest obtained from reference TRBV7-9 and TRBJ2-3, is as follows: DTGVSQNPRHKITKRGQNVTFRCDPISEHNRLYWYRQTLGQGPEFLTYFQNEAQLEKSRLLSDRFSAERPKGSFSTLEIQRTEQGDSAMYLCASSLRDGPTDTQYFGPGTRLTVL.